This T cell receptor (beta chain) was sequenced for a study of T cell responses to AZD1222 COVID-19 vaccine. To note about this clone: The antigen is undetermined.

Measured with immunoSEQ multiplex PCR; TCRdb has only the in-frame clones, and not every one. Of 100,000 to 150,000 clones in the sample, 65% to 90% were seen once. Whole-study findings and limits: Spike-specific TCR breadth and depth went up after people got two AZD1222 doses. At 160-218 and 743-854, vaccine-associated CD4 TCRs were dominant, and they spanned spike. The study reported that nearly half of spike-specific TCRs target unmutated variant regions. Just a handful of AZD1222 recipients tested seropositive at baseline.

Germline values: CDR1 MNHEY, CDR2 SVGAGI. J lost 3 bases, V lost 5 bases, and 7 bases had no gene match. The CDR3 spans 14 residues. The sequenced sample was peripheral blood, obtained 28 days after the second dose of the MenACWY control vaccine. This sequence originates from an adult who received the MenACWY meningococcal vaccine as a control. The chain carries TRBV6-5 and TRBJ2-7; 7 bases are shared with TRBD2. DNA of the CDR3: TGTGCCAGCAGTCTGAATGGACTAGTCTACGAGCAGTACGTC. Translation gives CASSLNGLVYEQYV.